These 17 T cell receptor beta chains originate from one sample sequenced in a study of T cells expressing NK-cell markers. TCRdb reprocessed the 5' RACE reads and stores each CDR3 protein as one record, lacking DNA. The sample is made up of under 500,000 distinct CDR3 sequences, and the top ten hold approximately 7% of it. The sequencing input was blood T cells: a sorted CD56 or NKG2C T cell subset, CD4+ or CD8+ T cells, or bulk PBMC T cells (not recorded which). Receptor source: a woman aged 18 to 75 in good health.

The CDR3: CASSLQGTSGTAGEQYF. The genes are TRBV5-1 and TRBJ2-7; TCRdb calls TRBD2, which cannot be checked without DNA. Germline V gene lookup returns CDR1 SGHRS and CDR2 YFSETQ. The CDR3 totals 17 residues.

J is TRBJ2-2 and V is TRBV4-3; the D gene TCRdb calls, TRBD1, cannot be checked with no DNA. This CDR3 has 15 amino acids. Per germline, CDR1 LGHNA and CDR2 YSLEER. The CDR3 here is CASSQYGGDTGELFF.

The rearrangement uses TRBV28 and TRBJ1-1; TCRdb calls TRBD1, which cannot be checked without DNA. Germline V gives CDR1 MDHEN, CDR2 SYDVKM. The CDR3 totals 14 residues. The CDR3 reads CASSLPGGNTEAFF.

The V gene is TRBV7-9, the J gene TRBJ1-2. Germline CDR1 SEHNR, CDR2 FQNEAQ (reference sequence). The CDR3 is 15 amino acids. CDR3 loop: CASSNSTWAPYGYTF.

The chain has TRBV11-2 and TRBJ2-4; TCRdb indicates TRBD1, and absent DNA this call remains unverified. Germline CDR1 is SGHAT and CDR2 is FQNNGV. The CDR3 sequence is 19 residues long. This chain's CDR3 is CASSHEKYGTTPAKNIQYF.

The chain has TRBV7-8 and TRBJ2-7. The V gene's germline CDR1 is SGHVS and CDR2 FQNEAQ. The CDR3 has 15 amino acids. This CDR3 is CASTLDPLPYYEQYF. The full variable domain, completed using reference TRBV7-8 and TRBJ2-7, is GAGVSQSPRYKVAKRGQDVALRCDPISGHVSLFWYQQALGQGPEFLTYFQNEAQLDKSGLPSDRFFAERPEGSVSTLKIQRTQQEDSAVYLCASTLDPLPYYEQYFGPGTRLTVT.

The chain is built from TRBV15 and TRBJ2-7; TCRdb outputs TRBD1, but without DNA this stays unchecked. Germline V lookup: CDR1 LNHNV, CDR2 YYDKDF (reference sequence). The CDR3 loop spans 16 amino acids. The CDR3 region is CATSRDRTVSAYEQYF.

The chain recombines TRBV5-8 with TRBJ1-5; TCRdb outputs TRBD1, but without DNA this stays unchecked. The V gene's germline CDR1 is SGHTS and CDR2 YDEGEE. CDR3 length equals 16 residues. The CDR3 reads CASSRPGTGNGQPQHF.

The chain is built from TRBV9 and TRBJ2-3; TCRdb calls TRBD1, which cannot be checked without DNA. The CDR3 spans 14 residues. Germline V gene sequence: CDR1 SGDLS, CDR2 YYNGEE. The CDR3 region is CASSVVGTPDTQYF. The variable domain in full, with the rest retrieved from reference TRBV9 and TRBJ2-3, is DSGVTQTPKHLITATGQRVTLRCSPRSGDLSVYWYQQSLDQGLQFLIQYYNGEERAKGNILERFSAQQFPDLHSELNLSSLELGDSALYFCASSVVGTPDTQYFGPGTRLTVL.

The chain recombines TRBV11-2 with TRBJ1-4; TCRdb selects TRBD1, and the lack of DNA leaves this call unchecked. CDR1 is SGHAT and CDR2 is FQNNGV in the germline V gene. The CDR3 is 13 residues long. The CDR3 sequence: CASSPRVDEKLFF.

The chain employs TRBV5-4 and TRBJ2-1; without DNA, the TCRdb call of TRBD1 cannot be checked. Germline V gene sequence: CDR1 SGHNT, CDR2 YYREEE (reference sequence). CDR3 length: 13 amino acids. The CDR3 loop reads CASSLWGLPEQFF.

The rearrangement joins TRBV20-1 to TRBJ2-1; TCRdb's D call, TRBD2, is unchecked because there is no DNA. Germline V gene data show CDR1 as DFQATT and CDR2 as SNEGSKA (reference sequence). The CDR3 is 15 residues long. This CDR3 reads CSDSRVLAGYNEQFF.

V and J are TRBV4-2 and TRBJ1-6. From germline, CDR1 is LGHNA and CDR2 YNFKEQ. The CDR3 has 19 residues. The CDR3 is CASSQDRRNKENYNSPLHF.

The chain carries TRBV20-1 and TRBJ2-1; with no DNA, the TCRdb D assignment of TRBD2 cannot be verified. The CDR3 runs 16 residues. Germline V gene data show CDR1 as DFQATT and CDR2 as SNEGSKA (reference sequence). CDR3 sequence: CSASYVAGLVHNEQFF.

CDR3: CASSLYGGGNTEAFF. V is TRBV28 and J is TRBJ1-1; TCRdb lists TRBD1, though no DNA is available to test this call. The CDR3 runs to 15 residues. Germline V gene data show CDR1 as MDHEN and CDR2 as SYDVKM.

The V and J genes are TRBV19 and TRBJ2-1; the D gene TCRdb calls, TRBD2, cannot be checked with no DNA. The CDR3 length is 14 residues. Per germline, CDR1 LNHDA and CDR2 SQIVND (reference sequence). The CDR3 loop is CASSIGSGDNEQFF.

V and J are TRBV15 and TRBJ2-1; the D gene TCRdb calls, TRBD1, cannot be checked with no DNA. This CDR3 is built from 17 residues. The germline CDR1 and CDR2 sequences are LNHNV and YYDKDF (reference sequence). The CDR3 spells CATSRDLDRDSYNEQFF.